The clone carrying this T cell receptor beta chain was seen only a few times. The sample originates from a study of human T cells and chemical hapten exposure. TCRdb re-analysed the RACE reads in MiXCR, keeping a single row per CDR3 protein. The table lists some 90,000 distinct CDR3 sequences, about 10% of them singletons. Specified time point: healthy volunteer bleed at 2 weeks. From whole blood left unfractionated, total RNA was extracted. The sample comprised whole blood. This clonotype was sampled from a female donor in good health. Some clones in this sample may be carry-over from other donors' samples.

The CDR3: CASSPFYSGQETQYF. As DNA, the CDR3 is TGTGCCAGCAGTCCTTTTTATAGCGGACAAGAGACCCAGTACTTC. The chain has TRBV12-3 or TRBV12-4 and TRBJ2-5, with D tentatively TRBD2 (6 bases). The CDR3 runs to 15 residues. With 5 bases removed from V and 2 bases from J, the gap between germline ends came to 15 bases.